A selection of T cell receptor beta chains follows, all from one sample in a study of shared clonotypes between healthy human individuals. Assay used: immunoSEQ multiplex PCR; TCRdb lists only in-frame clones, some missing. Of approximately 810,000 clones listed, more than 85% are singletons. Sequencing was carried out using naive CD8+ T cells sorted from blood. Every receptor here comes from a man aged 30 to 45 in good health. Each CDR3 is given with its conserved first and last residue. The order of the fields is V gene, D gene, clone size, J gene, CDR3 DNA, CDR3 protein. A D gene is named only where the DNA matches it firmly. The size of a clone is reported for some rows only, either as once, few or many, or as a class for expanded clones.

v_call: TRBV2; d_call: .; clone_size: .; j_call: TRBJ2-3; cdr3_nt: TGTGCCAGCCGAGGCGGCACAGATACGCAGTATTTT; cdr3_aa: CASRGGTDTQYF
v_call: TRBV9; d_call: TRBD1; clone_size: .; j_call: TRBJ2-7; cdr3_nt: TGTGCCAGCAGCGCCGGGACAGGGACCTACGAGCAGTACTTC; cdr3_aa: CASSAGTGTYEQYF
v_call: TRBV7-9; d_call: .; clone_size: .; j_call: TRBJ2-5; cdr3_nt: TGTGCCAGCAGCTTAGGGTCGCGGGTTGGGGAGACCCAGTACTTC; cdr3_aa: CASSLGSRVGETQYF
v_call: TRBV29-1; d_call: TRBD2; clone_size: .; j_call: TRBJ2-5; cdr3_nt: TGCAGCGTTGAAGATCTGGCAGGACTAGCGGGAAAAGAGACCCAGTACTTC; cdr3_aa: CSVEDLAGLAGKETQYF
v_call: TRBV7-3; d_call: TRBD1; clone_size: .; j_call: TRBJ2-1; cdr3_nt: TGTGCCAGCAGCCCAGGACAGGGAAGGAATGAGCAGTTCTTC; cdr3_aa: CASSPGQGRNEQFF
v_call: TRBV7-9; d_call: .; clone_size: .; j_call: TRBJ1-4; cdr3_nt: TGTGCCAGCAGCCTAAGGGGTGGTGAAAAACTGTTTTTT; cdr3_aa: CASSLRGGEKLFF
v_call: TRBV14; d_call: .; clone_size: .; j_call: TRBJ1-2; cdr3_nt: TGTGCCAGCAGCCTCGAGGGGGGGGGCTTCTATGGCTACACCTTC; cdr3_aa: CASSLEGGGFYGYTF
v_call: TRBV29-1; d_call: .; clone_size: .; j_call: TRBJ2-7; cdr3_nt: TGCAGCGTACTCCCGTCGGATAGCTCCTACGAGCAGTACTTC; cdr3_aa: CSVLPSDSSYEQYF
v_call: TRBV11-2; d_call: .; clone_size: .; j_call: TRBJ2-1; cdr3_nt: TGTGCCAGCAGCTTGGAGGGTGGAACCTACAATGAGCAGTTCTTC; cdr3_aa: CASSLEGGTYNEQFF
v_call: TRBV6-5; d_call: TRBD1; clone_size: .; j_call: TRBJ2-7; cdr3_nt: TGTGCCAGCAGACTAGGACAGGGGGCGAGTGAGCAGTACTTC; cdr3_aa: CASRLGQGASEQYF
v_call: TRBV6-1; d_call: .; clone_size: .; j_call: TRBJ2-7; cdr3_nt: TGTGCCAGCAGCGACCGTGGGGGGCCCTACGAGCAGTACTTC; cdr3_aa: CASSDRGGPYEQYF
v_call: TRBV10-1; d_call: TRBD1; clone_size: .; j_call: TRBJ2-7; cdr3_nt: TGCGCCAGCAGCAGACAGGGGTCCTACGAGCAGTACTTC; cdr3_aa: CASSRQGSYEQYF
v_call: TRBV6-5; d_call: .; clone_size: few; j_call: TRBJ2-5; cdr3_nt: TGTGCCAGCAGTTACCTTGCTAGCCCCGAGACCCAGTACTTC; cdr3_aa: CASSYLASPETQYF
v_call: TRBV28; d_call: .; clone_size: few; j_call: TRBJ1-2; cdr3_nt: TGTGCCAGCAGCCTTCCTTCACGGACCTATGGCTACACCTTC; cdr3_aa: CASSLPSRTYGYTF
v_call: TRBV10-3; d_call: .; clone_size: .; j_call: TRBJ2-7; cdr3_nt: TGTGCCATCAGTGAGTCTCCAGGGTCCTACGAGCAGTACTTC; cdr3_aa: CAISESPGSYEQYF
v_call: TRBV27; d_call: TRBD1; clone_size: .; j_call: TRBJ2-7; cdr3_nt: TGTGCCAGCAGCCGGGGACAGCTCACCTACGAGCAGTACTTC; cdr3_aa: CASSRGQLTYEQYF
v_call: TRBV5-5; d_call: TRBD2; clone_size: .; j_call: TRBJ2-7; cdr3_nt: TGTGCCAGCAGCTTGGCCCATGGGTCTAGCGGAGTGAGCTACGAGCAGTACTTC; cdr3_aa: CASSLAHGSSGVSYEQYF